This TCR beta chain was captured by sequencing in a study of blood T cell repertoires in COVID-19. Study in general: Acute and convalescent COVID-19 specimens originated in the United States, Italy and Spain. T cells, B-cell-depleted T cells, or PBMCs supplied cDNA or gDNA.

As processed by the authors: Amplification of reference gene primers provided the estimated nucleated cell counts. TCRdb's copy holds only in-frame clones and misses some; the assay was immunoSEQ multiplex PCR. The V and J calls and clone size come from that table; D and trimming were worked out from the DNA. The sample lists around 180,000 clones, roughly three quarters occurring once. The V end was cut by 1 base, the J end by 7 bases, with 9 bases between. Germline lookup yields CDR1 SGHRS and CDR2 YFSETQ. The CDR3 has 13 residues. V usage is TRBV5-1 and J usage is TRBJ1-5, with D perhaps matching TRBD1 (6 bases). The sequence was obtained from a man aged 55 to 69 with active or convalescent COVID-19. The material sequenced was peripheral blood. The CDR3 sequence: CASSLTTGQPQHF. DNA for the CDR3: TGCGCCAGCAGCTTGACGACAGGCCAGCCCCAGCATTTT. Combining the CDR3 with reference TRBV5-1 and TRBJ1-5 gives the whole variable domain KAGVTQTPRYLIKTRGQQVTLSCSPISGHRSVSWYQQTPGQGLQFLFEYFSETQRNKGNFPGRFSGRQFSNSRSEMNVSTLELGDSALYLCASSLTTGQPQHFGDGTRLSIL.